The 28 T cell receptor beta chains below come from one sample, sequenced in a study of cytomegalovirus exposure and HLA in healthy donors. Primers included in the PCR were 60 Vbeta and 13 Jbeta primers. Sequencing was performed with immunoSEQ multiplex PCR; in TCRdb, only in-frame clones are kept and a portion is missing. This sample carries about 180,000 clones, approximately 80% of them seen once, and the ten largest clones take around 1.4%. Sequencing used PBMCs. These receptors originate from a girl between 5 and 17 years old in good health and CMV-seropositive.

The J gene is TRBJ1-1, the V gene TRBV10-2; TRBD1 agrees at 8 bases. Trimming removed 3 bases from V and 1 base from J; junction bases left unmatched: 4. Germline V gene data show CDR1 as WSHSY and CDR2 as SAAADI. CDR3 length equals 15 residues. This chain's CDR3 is CASSEPGTGNTEAFF. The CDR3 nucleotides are TGCGCCAGCAGTGAACCCGGGACAGGGAACACTGAAGCTTTCTTT.

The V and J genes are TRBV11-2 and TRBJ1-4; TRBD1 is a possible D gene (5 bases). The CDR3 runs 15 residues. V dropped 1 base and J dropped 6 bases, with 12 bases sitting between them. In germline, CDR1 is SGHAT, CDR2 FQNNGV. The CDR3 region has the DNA TGTGCCAGCAGCTTAGGGGCCCCCAGGGATGAAAAACTGTTTTTT. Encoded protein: CASSLGAPRDEKLFF.

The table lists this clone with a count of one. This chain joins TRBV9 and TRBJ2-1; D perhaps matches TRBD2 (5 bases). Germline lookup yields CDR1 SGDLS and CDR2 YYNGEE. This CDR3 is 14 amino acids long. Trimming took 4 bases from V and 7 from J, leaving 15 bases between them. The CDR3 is CASSPARKRNEQFF. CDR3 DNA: TGTGCCAGCAGCCCGGCTCGTAAGCGGAATGAGCAGTTCTTC. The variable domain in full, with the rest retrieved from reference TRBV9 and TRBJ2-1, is DSGVTQTPKHLITATGQRVTLRCSPRSGDLSVYWYQQSLDQGLQFLIQYYNGEERAKGNILERFSAQQFPDLHSELNLSSLELGDSALYFCASSPARKRNEQFFGPGTRLTVL.

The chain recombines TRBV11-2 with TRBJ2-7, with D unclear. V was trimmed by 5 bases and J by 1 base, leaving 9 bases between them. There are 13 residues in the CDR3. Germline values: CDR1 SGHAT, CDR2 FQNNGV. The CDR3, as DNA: TGTGCCAGCAGCCCGAAGCGTTCCTACGAGCAGTACTTC. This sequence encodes CASSPKRSYEQYF.

In DNA form, the CDR3 reads TGTGCCAGCAGCGTAGGGGGGGTCTTGAATGAAAAACTGTTTTTT. Its translation is CASSVGGVLNEKLFF. The chain couples TRBV9 to TRBJ1-4; the D gene is possibly TRBD1 (5 bases). Germline CDR1 reads SGDLS; CDR2 reads YYNGEE. Trimming removed 0 bases from V and 5 bases from J, with 11 bases in between. The CDR3 length is 15 residues.

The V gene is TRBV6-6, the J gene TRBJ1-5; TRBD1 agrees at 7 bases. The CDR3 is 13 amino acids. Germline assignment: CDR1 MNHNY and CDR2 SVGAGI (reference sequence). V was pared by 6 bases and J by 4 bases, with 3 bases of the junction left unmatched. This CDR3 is CASSPGGNQPQHF. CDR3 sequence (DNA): TGTGCCAGCAGCCCAGGGGGGAATCAGCCCCAGCATTTT.

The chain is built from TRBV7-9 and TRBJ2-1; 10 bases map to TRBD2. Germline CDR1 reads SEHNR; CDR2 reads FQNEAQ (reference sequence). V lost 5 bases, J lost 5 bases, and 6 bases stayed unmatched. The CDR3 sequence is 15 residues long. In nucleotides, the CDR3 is TGTGCCAGCAGCACCTGGACTAGCGGCAACAATGAGCAGTTCTTC. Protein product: CASSTWTSGNNEQFF.

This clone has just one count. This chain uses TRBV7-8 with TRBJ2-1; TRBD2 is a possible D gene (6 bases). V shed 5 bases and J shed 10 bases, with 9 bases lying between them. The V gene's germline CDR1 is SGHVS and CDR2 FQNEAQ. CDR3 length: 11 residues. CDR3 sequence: CASSPEGEQFF. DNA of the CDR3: TGTGCCAGCAGCCCGGAGGGAGAGCAGTTCTTC. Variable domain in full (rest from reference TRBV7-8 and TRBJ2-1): GAGVSQSPRYKVAKRGQDVALRCDPISGHVSLFWYQQALGQGPEFLTYFQNEAQLDKSGLPSDRFFAERPEGSVSTLKIQRTQQEDSAVYLCASSPEGEQFFGPGTRLTVL.

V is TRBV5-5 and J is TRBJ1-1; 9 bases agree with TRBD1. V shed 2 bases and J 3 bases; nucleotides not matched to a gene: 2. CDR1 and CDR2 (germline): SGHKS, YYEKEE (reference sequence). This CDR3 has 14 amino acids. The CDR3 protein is CASSFGDRDTEAFF. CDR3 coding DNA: TGTGCCAGCAGCTTCGGGGACAGGGACACTGAAGCTTTCTTT. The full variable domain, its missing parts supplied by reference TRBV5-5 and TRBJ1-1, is DAGVTQSPTHLIKTRGQQVTLRCSPISGHKSVSWYQQVLGQGPQFIFQYYEKEERGRGNFPDRFSARQFPNYSSELNVNALLLGDSALYLCASSFGDRDTEAFFGQGTRLTVV.

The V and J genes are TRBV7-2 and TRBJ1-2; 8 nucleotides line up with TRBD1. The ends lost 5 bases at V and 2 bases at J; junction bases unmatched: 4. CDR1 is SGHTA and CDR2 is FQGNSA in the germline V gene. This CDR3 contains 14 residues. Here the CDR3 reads CASSDRQGNYGYTF. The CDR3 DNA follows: TGTGCCAGCAGCGATCGACAGGGGAACTATGGCTACACCTTC.

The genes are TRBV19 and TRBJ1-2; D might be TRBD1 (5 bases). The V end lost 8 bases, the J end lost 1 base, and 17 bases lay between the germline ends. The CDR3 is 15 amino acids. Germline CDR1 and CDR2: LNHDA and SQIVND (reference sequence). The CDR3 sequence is CASWEGNRLNYGYTF. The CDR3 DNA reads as TGTGCCAGTTGGGAGGGGAACAGACTTAACTATGGCTACACCTTC.

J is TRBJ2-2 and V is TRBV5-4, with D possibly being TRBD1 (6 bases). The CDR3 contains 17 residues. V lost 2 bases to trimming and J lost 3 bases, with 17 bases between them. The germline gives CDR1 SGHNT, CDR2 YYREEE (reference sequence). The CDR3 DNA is TGTGCCAGCAGCTTTCCAACACAGGGAAGGGACACCGGGGAGCTGTTTTTT. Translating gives CASSFPTQGRDTGELFF.

The CDR3: CASSYLAQGGWYEQYF. The DNA for the CDR3 is TGTGCCAGCAGTTACCTAGCGCAGGGGGGTTGGTACGAGCAGTACTTC. The rearrangement links TRBV6-5 to TRBJ2-7, with a possible D match to TRBD1 (7 bases). The CDR3 is made up of 16 amino acids. The germline gives CDR1 MNHEY, CDR2 SVGAGI. Deletions cut 2 bases from V and 4 bases from J, with 18 bases between.

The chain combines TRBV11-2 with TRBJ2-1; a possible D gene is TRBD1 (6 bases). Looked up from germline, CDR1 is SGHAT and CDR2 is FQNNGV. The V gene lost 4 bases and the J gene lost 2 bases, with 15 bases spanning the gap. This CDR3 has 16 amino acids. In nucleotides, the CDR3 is TGTGCCAGCAGCTCTAGGGGGACACCACCCTACAATGAGCAGTTCTTC. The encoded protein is CASSSRGTPPYNEQFF.

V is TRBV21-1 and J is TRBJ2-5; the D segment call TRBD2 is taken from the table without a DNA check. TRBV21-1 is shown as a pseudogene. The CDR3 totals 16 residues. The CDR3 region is CASSKARVRVQETQYF. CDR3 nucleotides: TGTGCCAGCAGCAAAGCTCGGGTACGGGTTCAAGAGACCCAGTACTTC.

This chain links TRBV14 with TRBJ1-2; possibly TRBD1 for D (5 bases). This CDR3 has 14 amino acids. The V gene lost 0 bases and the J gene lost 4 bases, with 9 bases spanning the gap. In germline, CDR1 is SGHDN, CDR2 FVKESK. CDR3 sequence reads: CASSQDQGIYGYTF. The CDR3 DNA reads TGTGCCAGCAGCCAAGACCAGGGAATCTATGGCTACACCTTC.

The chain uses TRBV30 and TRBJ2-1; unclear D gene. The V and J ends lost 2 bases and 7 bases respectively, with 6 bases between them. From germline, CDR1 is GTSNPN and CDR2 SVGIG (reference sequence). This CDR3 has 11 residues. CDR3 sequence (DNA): TGTGCCTGGAGTTGGGCAAATGAGCAGTTCTTC. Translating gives CAWSWANEQFF.

In DNA form, the CDR3 reads TGTGCCAGCAGCTTAGATACAGGGTTTGGCTACACCTTC. Residues: CASSLDTGFGYTF. The V call is TRBV11-2, the J call TRBJ1-2, with D possibly being TRBD1 (6 bases). Germline lookup yields CDR1 SGHAT and CDR2 FQNNGV. Trimming cost V 0 bases and J 7 bases, with 9 bases left between them. The CDR3 is made up of 13 amino acids.

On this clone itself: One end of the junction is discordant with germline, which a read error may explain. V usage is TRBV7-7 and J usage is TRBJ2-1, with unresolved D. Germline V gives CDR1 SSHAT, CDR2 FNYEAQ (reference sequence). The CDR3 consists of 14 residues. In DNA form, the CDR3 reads TGTGCTAGCAGCTTAGCCCCGGGTGGCAATGAGCAGTTCTTC. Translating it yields CASSLAPGGNEQFF.

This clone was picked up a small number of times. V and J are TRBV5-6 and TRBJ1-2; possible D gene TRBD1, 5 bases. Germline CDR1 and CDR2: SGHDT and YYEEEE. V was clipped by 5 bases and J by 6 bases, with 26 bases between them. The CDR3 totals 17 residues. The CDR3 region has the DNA TGTGCCAGCAGTTACGCAGGGCGGGGAATTGCAGTGGATGGCTACACCTTC. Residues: CASSYAGRGIAVDGYTF.

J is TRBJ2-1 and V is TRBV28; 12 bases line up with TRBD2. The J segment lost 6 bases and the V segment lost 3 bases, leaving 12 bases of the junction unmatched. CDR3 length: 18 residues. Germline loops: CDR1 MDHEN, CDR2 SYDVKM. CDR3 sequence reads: CASSFGASGRAVINEQFF. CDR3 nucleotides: TGTGCCAGCAGTTTTGGGGCTAGCGGGAGGGCCGTTATCAATGAGCAGTTCTTC.

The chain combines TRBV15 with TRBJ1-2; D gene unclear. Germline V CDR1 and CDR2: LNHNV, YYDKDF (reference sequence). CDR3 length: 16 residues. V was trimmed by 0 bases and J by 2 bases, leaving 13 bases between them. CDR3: CATSRDRSAANYGYTF. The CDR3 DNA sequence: TGTGCCACCAGCAGAGATCGGTCCGCGGCAAACTATGGCTACACCTTC.

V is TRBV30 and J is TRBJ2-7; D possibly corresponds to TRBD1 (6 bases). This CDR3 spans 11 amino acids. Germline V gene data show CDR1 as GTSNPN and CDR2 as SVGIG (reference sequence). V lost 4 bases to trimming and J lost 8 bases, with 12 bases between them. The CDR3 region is CAWTGDSKQYF. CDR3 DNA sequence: TGTGCCTGGACAGGGGATAGTAAGCAGTACTTC.

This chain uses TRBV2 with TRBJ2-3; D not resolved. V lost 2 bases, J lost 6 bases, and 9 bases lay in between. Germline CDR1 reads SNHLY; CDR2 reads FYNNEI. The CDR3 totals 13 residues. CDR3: CASSEWRTDTQYF. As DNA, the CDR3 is TGTGCCAGCAGTGAATGGAGAACCGATACGCAGTATTTT.

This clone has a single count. The CDR3 sequence is CAWSGRGRVGNEQFF. CDR3 nucleotides: TGTGCCTGGAGTGGACGGGGGAGGGTTGGAAATGAGCAGTTCTTC. The rearrangement joins TRBV30 to TRBJ2-1; 7 nucleotides align to TRBD2. Germline trimming cut 1 base from V and 7 bases from J; bases unmatched to any gene: 10. The CDR3 is 15 residues long. Germline CDR1 is GTSNPN and CDR2 is SVGIG (reference sequence).

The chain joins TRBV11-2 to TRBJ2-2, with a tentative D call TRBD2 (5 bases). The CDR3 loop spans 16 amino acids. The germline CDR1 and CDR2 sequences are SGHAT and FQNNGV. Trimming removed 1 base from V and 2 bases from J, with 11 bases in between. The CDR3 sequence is CASSLGPTGNTGELFF. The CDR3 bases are TGTGCCAGCAGCTTAGGACCGACGGGAAACACCGGGGAGCTGTTTTTT.

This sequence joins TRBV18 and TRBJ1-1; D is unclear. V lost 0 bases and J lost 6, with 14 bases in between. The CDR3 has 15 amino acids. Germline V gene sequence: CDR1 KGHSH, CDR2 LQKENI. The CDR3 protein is CASSPPISGVPEAFF. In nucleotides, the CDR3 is TGTGCCAGCTCACCACCTATCAGCGGAGTACCTGAAGCTTTCTTT.

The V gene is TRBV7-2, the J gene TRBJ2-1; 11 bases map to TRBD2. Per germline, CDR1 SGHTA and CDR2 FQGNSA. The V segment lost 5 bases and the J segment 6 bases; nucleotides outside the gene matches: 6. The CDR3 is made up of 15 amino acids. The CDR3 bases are TGTGCCAGCAGCCGGGGACTAGCGGAGGGCAATGAGCAGTTCTTC. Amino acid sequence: CASSRGLAEGNEQFF.